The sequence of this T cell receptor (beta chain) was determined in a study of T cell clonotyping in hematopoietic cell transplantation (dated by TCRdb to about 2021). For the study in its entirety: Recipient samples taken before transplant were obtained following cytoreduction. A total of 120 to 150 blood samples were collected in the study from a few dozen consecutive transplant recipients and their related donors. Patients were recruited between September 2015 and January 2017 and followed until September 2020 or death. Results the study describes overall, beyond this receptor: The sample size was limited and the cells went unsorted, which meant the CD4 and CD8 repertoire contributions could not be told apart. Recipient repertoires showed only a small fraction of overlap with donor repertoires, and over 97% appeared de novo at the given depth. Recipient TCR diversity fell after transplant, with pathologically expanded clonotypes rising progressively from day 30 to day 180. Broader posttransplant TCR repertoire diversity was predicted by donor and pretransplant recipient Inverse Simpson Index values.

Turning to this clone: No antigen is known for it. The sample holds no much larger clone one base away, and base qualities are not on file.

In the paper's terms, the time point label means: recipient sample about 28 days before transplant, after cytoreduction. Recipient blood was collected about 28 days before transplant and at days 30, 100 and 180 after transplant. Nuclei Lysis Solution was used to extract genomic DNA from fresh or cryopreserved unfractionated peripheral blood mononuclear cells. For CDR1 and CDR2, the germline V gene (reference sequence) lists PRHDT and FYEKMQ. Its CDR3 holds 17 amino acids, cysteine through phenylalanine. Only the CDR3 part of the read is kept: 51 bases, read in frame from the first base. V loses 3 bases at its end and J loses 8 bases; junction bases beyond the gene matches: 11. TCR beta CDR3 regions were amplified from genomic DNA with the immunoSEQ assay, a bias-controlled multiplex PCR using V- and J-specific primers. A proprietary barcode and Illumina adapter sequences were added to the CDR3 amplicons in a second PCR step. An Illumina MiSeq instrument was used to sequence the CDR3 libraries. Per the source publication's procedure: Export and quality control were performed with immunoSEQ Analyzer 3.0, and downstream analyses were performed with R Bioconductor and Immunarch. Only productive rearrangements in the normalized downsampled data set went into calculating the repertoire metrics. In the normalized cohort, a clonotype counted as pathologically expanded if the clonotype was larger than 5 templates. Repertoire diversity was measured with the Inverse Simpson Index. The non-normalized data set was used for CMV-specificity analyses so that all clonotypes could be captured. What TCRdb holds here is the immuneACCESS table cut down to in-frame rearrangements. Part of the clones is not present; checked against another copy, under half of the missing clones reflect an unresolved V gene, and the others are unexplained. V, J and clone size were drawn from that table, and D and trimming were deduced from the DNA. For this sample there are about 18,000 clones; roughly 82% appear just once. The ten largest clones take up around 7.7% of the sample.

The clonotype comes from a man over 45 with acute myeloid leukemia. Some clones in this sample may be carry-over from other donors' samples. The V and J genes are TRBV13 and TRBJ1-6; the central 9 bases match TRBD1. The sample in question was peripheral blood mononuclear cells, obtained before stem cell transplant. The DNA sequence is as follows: TGTGCCAGCAGCTTGGGGATACAGGGGGCCGTTTATTCACCCCTCCACTTT. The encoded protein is CASSLGIQGAVYSPLHF.